This section outlines one TCR beta chain sequence together with its context. Sequencing used immunoSEQ multiplex PCR; TCRdb keeps in-frame clones, though not all of them. The sample gives a few million clones, around nine tenths of which show up once; roughly 0.15% is in the top ten. These data originate in a study of shared clonotypes between healthy human individuals. The V gene lost 2 bases and the J gene lost 0 bases, with 7 bases spanning the gap. Germline CDR1 SGHTA, CDR2 FQGNSA. CDR3 length: 15 amino acids. The sample consisted of naive CD4+ T cells sorted from blood. Subset given: CD45RA+ positively selected. The rearrangement links TRBV7-2 to TRBJ2-2; the D gene is possibly TRBD2 (5 bases). The clonotype was recovered from a man aged 18 to 30 in good health. As DNA, the CDR3 is TGTGCCAGCAGCTTAAGTAGCGCGAACACCGGGGAGCTGTTTTTT. Protein sequence: CASSLSSANTGELFF. Supplemented by reference TRBV7-2 and TRBJ2-2, the full variable domain reads GAGVSQSPSNKVTEKGKDVELRCDPISGHTALYWYRQSLGQGLEFLIYFQGNSAPDKSGLPSDRFSAERTGGSVSTLTIQRTQQEDSAVYLCASSLSSANTGELFFGEGSRLTVL.